The rows below give T cell receptor beta chains drawn from one sample of a study of T-cell reconstitution after alpha-beta-depleted transplantation in children. MiXCR was run by TCRdb on the PCR reads, yielding one entry per CDR3 protein. The sample has almost 250,000 distinct CDR3 sequences; about 26% are singletons. The sample consisted of PBMCs, taken before TCRalphabeta/CD19-depleted stem cell transplant. The receptor set was obtained from a girl aged 2-9 years with Fanconi anemia, due to receive a stem cell transplant. Both conserved end residues are trimmed from each CDR3.

V | CDR3
TRBV3-1 | ASSQEPGPHDEQF
TRBV7-2 | ASSVGPGTSTF
TRBV5-1 | ASSLGLAIGYEQY
TRBV12-3/TRBV12-4 | ASSFLGSHEQY
TRBV10-3 | AISESLTGGPTGELF
TRBV24-1 | ATSDLNSLNIQY
TRBV29-1 | SGRTDTQY
TRBV20-1 | SARDLRTVNTEAF
TRBV15 | ATSRDFSGQETQY
TRBV29-1 | SVTPGTGPTGELF
TRBV29-1 | SVSRDTDTQY
TRBV12-3/TRBV12-4 | ASSGGAHNEQF
TRBV7-2 | ASSLELEFTQY
TRBV20-1 | SALGIDTDTQY
TRBV11-2 | ASSWDRYTGTQY
TRBV11-1 | ASSARLAGGLKGEQF
TRBV20-1 | SAEGQLNEQF
TRBV12-3/TRBV12-4 | ASSATNTGELF
TRBV29-1 | SVEEGRGSYEQY
TRBV25-1 | ASSELVYSGTQY
TRBV15 | ATSRGTVSTDTQY
TRBV9 | ASSVRDTTDTQY
TRBV10-3 | AISASGPRTDTQY
TRBV9 | ASSAGTGNYEQY
TRBV29-1 | SSRGQGFDEQF
TRBV12-3/TRBV12-4 | ANKQGTGELF
TRBV7-9 | ASTSQGTSYEQY